A single sample is the source of the 30 T cell receptor beta chains below, sequenced in a study of blood T cell repertoires in COVID-19. Generated by immunoSEQ multiplex PCR, the TCRdb table keeps only in-frame clones and is missing some. Of 250,000 to 300,000 clones listed, more than 85% are singletons. The sequenced material came from peripheral blood. These receptors came from a woman aged 25 to 45 with COVID-19, enrolled during active disease.

This clone was seen a few times. The chain uses TRBV6-5 and TRBJ1-5; D might be TRBD1 (5 bases). Trimming took 6 bases from V and 9 from J, leaving 21 bases between them. The CDR3 spans 15 residues. Germline V gives CDR1 MNHEY, CDR2 SVGAGI. The CDR3 DNA follows: TGTGCCAGCAGCCGCGGGACCCCGGGTAAGGGGCCCCAGCATTTT. This gives the protein CASSRGTPGKGPQHF.

The rearrangement links TRBV29-1 to TRBJ2-7; 11 bases fit TRBD2. With 6 bases clipped from V and 2 bases from J, the junction kept 3 bases outside the gene matches. Germline loops: CDR1 SQVTM, CDR2 ANQGSEA. The CDR3 has 13 amino acids. CDR3 DNA sequence: TGCAGCGTGAAGGGACTAGCGGCCTACGAGCAGTACTTC. Amino acid sequence: CSVKGLAAYEQYF.

This rearrangement joins TRBV12-3 or TRBV12-4 to TRBJ2-7; D is perhaps TRBD1 (5 bases). The CDR3 has 13 residues. With 1 base removed from V and 7 bases from J, the gap between germline ends came to 11 bases. DNA for the CDR3: TGTGCCAGCAGTTTAGGGACATCCGGGGAGCAGTACTTC. This encodes CASSLGTSGEQYF.

The chain employs TRBV7-6 and TRBJ1-1, with 7 bases aligning to TRBD1. CDR1 is SGHVS, CDR2 FNYEAQ, per germline. This CDR3 has 12 residues. After removal of 3 bases from V and 7 bases from J, the junction contained 2 bases not matched to a gene. The CDR3 is CASSLDRHEAFF. The CDR3 nucleotides are TGTGCCAGCAGCTTGGACAGGCATGAAGCTTTCTTT.

The gene calls are TRBV18 and TRBJ2-7; D possibly corresponds to TRBD1 (5 bases). The CDR3 contains 15 residues. Germline CDR1 is KGHSH and CDR2 is LQKENI. The V and J ends lost 4 bases and 6 bases respectively, with 19 bases between them. CDR3 region: CASSLIQGFAGEQYF. The CDR3 DNA sequence: TGTGCCAGCTCACTAATTCAGGGCTTCGCTGGCGAGCAGTACTTC.

V usage is TRBV5-1 and J usage is TRBJ2-5; possibly TRBD1 for D (6 bases). The V and J ends lost 4 bases and 7 bases respectively, with 17 bases between them. There are 14 residues in the CDR3. Germline lookup yields CDR1 SGHRS and CDR2 YFSETQ. The CDR3 loop is CASSASSGDGTQYF. The CDR3 DNA is TGCGCCAGCAGCGCCTCCTCAGGGGACGGGACCCAGTACTTC.

This clone has more than one count but fewer than ten. This sequence joins TRBV7-2 and TRBJ1-5; no reliable D call. This CDR3 has 13 amino acids. In germline, CDR1 is SGHTA, CDR2 FQGNSA. The V end lost 3 bases, the J end lost 3 bases, and 6 bases lay between the germline ends. CDR3 in DNA: TGTGCCAGCAGCTTTGGACTCAATCAGCCCCAGCATTTT. It is translated as CASSFGLNQPQHF.

The V call is TRBV30, the J call TRBJ2-7; TRBD1 agrees at 8 bases. Germline V gene data show CDR1 as GTSNPN and CDR2 as SVGIG (reference sequence). J gave up 2 bases and V 3 bases, and 3 bases lay outside the gene matches. The CDR3 is 13 residues long. Here the CDR3 reads CAWRTTGAYEQYF. As DNA, the CDR3 is TGTGCCTGGAGAACGACAGGGGCCTACGAGCAGTACTTC. The full variable domain, with the rest looked up from reference TRBV30 and TRBJ2-7, is SQTIHQWPATLVQPVGSPLSLECTVEGTSNPNLYWYRQAAGRGLQLLFYSVGIGQISSEVPQNLSASRPQDRQFILSSKKLLLSDSGFYLCAWRTTGAYEQYFGPGTRLTVT.

The chain joins TRBV7-9 to TRBJ1-4, with 7 positions matching TRBD1. Losses at the gene ends were 5 bases for V and 7 bases for J; bases not matched to a gene: 7. The germline CDR1 and CDR2 sequences are SEHNR and FQNEAQ (reference sequence). The CDR3 loop spans 14 amino acids. CDR3 in amino acids: CASSLDRVVEKLFF. DNA for the CDR3: TGTGCCAGCAGCCTCGACAGGGTCGTTGAAAAACTGTTTTTT.

Comments on this clone: Distinct nucleotide sequences in the sample also encode this CDR3. V is TRBV27 and J is TRBJ1-5; no clear D gene. The CDR3 sequence is 12 residues long. CDR1 is MNHEY and CDR2 is SMNVEV in the germline V gene (reference sequence). Deletions cut 3 bases from V and 4 bases from J, with 4 bases between. Written as DNA, the CDR3 is TGTGCCAGCAGTTTCCTTAATCAGCCCCAGCATTTT. It codes for CASSFLNQPQHF.

V is TRBV18 and J is TRBJ2-3; D gene uncertain. Germline loops: CDR1 KGHSH, CDR2 LQKENI. The CDR3 covers 15 residues. V lost 6 bases to trimming and J lost 3 bases, with 16 bases between them. The CDR3 protein is CASSPALSETDTQYF. CDR3 DNA sequence: TGTGCCAGCTCCCCCGCACTGTCCGAGACAGATACGCAGTATTTT.

The rearrangement uses TRBV19 and TRBJ2-1; tentatively, D is TRBD2 (5 bases). Germline values: CDR1 LNHDA, CDR2 SQIVND (reference sequence). This CDR3 has 17 residues. Trimming stripped 6 bases from V and 4 bases from J, with 22 bases between. CDR3 region: CASRAHWTKRIYNEQFF. The CDR3, as DNA: TGTGCCAGTAGGGCCCACTGGACGAAGCGGATTTACAATGAGCAGTTCTTC. Looking up the rest from reference TRBV19 and TRBJ2-1 gives the full variable domain: DGGITQSPKYLFRKEGQNVTLSCEQNLNHDAMYWYRQDPGQGLRLIYYSQIVNDFQKGDIAEGYSVSREKKESFPLTVTSAQKNPTAFYLCASRAHWTKRIYNEQFFGPGTRLTVL.

The chain uses TRBV12-2 and TRBJ1-5. TRBV12-2 is an annotated pseudogene. This CDR3 spans 15 amino acids. CDR3 protein: CASRPKTPRDQPQHF. The CDR3 nucleotides read TGTGCAAGTCGCCCCAAGACCCCACGGGATCAGCCCCAGCATTTT.

This chain uses TRBV4-2 with TRBJ2-5; D possibly corresponds to TRBD2 (5 bases). The CDR3 runs 18 residues. Germline-derived CDR1 and CDR2 are LGHNA and YNFKEQ. V was shortened by 1 base and J by 0 bases, with 18 bases between the two germline ends. The CDR3 DNA reads as TGTGCCAGCAGCCAAGTTCTAAGCGGAACTACTCACCAAGAGACCCAGTACTTC. It translates to CASSQVLSGTTHQETQYF.

This clone was recorded only once. V is TRBV7-9 and J is TRBJ1-1; TRBD1 might be the D (5 bases). Trimming removed 7 bases from V and 4 bases from J, with 13 bases in between. Per germline, CDR1 SEHNR and CDR2 FQNEAQ (reference sequence). The CDR3 sequence is 13 residues long. CDR3 in amino acids: CASIRFGGTEAFF. As DNA, the CDR3 is TGTGCCAGCATCCGGTTCGGGGGCACTGAAGCTTTCTTT.

The V gene is TRBV29-1, the J gene TRBJ1-1, with TRBD1 matching 10 bases. The ends lost 6 bases at V and 3 bases at J; junction bases unmatched: 4. Germline CDR1 reads SQVTM; CDR2 reads ANQGSEA. The CDR3 runs 13 residues. Written as DNA, the CDR3 is TGCAGCGTGGGACAGGGGCCGTACACTGAAGCTTTCTTT. Translation gives CSVGQGPYTEAFF.

V is TRBV6-6 and J is TRBJ1-1; D is undetermined. The V and J ends lost 1 base and 0 bases respectively, with 9 bases between them. Looked up from germline, CDR1 is MNHNY and CDR2 is SVGAGI (reference sequence). This CDR3 region has 15 residues. CDR3 bases: TGTGCCAGCAGTTACTTCATGGAGATGAACACTGAAGCTTTCTTT. Encoded protein: CASSYFMEMNTEAFF.

V gene TRBV12-3 or TRBV12-4 combines with J gene TRBJ2-3; D is uncertain. V lost 10 bases and J lost 4, with 12 bases in between. This CDR3 spans 12 amino acids. CDR3 nucleotides: TGTGCCATCGCGAGAGTGGCAGATACGCAGTATTTT. It is translated as CAIARVADTQYF.

This chain links TRBV24-1 with TRBJ2-5; D is possibly TRBD2 (6 bases). Trimming cost V 0 bases and J 4 bases, with 11 bases left between them. Germline assignment: CDR1 KGHDR and CDR2 SFDVKD. CDR3 length: 15 residues. The CDR3 region has the DNA TGTGCCACCAGTGATTTGAGCGGGTTGCCAGAGACCCAGTACTTC. Translating it yields CATSDLSGLPETQYF.

Written as DNA, the CDR3 is TGCAGCGTTGTCTCGTTCGAGACAGGGGGGTCGGTAGCTTTCTTT. This translates into CSVVSFETGGSVAFF. The rearrangement uses TRBV29-1 and TRBJ1-1; 9 bases align to TRBD1. With 4 bases clipped from V and 10 bases from J, the junction kept 16 bases outside the gene matches. CDR1 and CDR2 (germline): SQVTM, ANQGSEA. The CDR3 contains 15 residues.

V usage is TRBV7-3 and J usage is TRBJ2-7; D is perhaps TRBD2 (5 bases). V was cut by 1 base and J by 4 bases, with 17 bases left in between. Germline lookup yields CDR1 SGHTA and CDR2 FQGTGA. The CDR3 runs 16 residues. CDR3 sequence (DNA): TGTGCCAGCAGCTTAAACGGGCCAGCGGACCTGTACGAGCAGTACTTC. It specifies CASSLNGPADLYEQYF.

The chain uses TRBV20-1 and TRBJ2-7, with a weak D call TRBD1 (5 bases). Germline CDR1 is DFQATT and CDR2 is SNEGSKA (reference sequence). Trimming removed 3 bases from V and 3 bases from J, with 21 bases in between. This CDR3 spans 16 amino acids. CDR3 in DNA: TGCAGTGCTAGTGCGCAGTGGGTAGGGGCCCTCTACGAGCAGTACTTC. Its translation is CSASAQWVGALYEQYF.

The rearrangement joins TRBV27 to TRBJ1-1; 7 bases fit TRBD1. CDR1 MNHEY and CDR2 SMNVEV come from the germline V gene (reference sequence). This CDR3 has 12 residues. V shed 6 bases, J shed 4 bases, and the junction held 2 bases outside the gene matches. The CDR3 sequence: CASRRQGTEAFF. The CDR3, as DNA: TGTGCCAGCAGGCGACAGGGCACTGAAGCTTTCTTT.

The chain recombines TRBV9 with TRBJ1-2; D gene uncertain. The CDR3 length is 15 residues. The germline CDR1 and CDR2 sequences are SGDLS and YYNGEE. Trimming stripped 0 bases from V and 0 bases from J, with 9 bases between. CDR3 DNA sequence: TGTGCCAGCAGCGTAGAAGGAGGAACTAACTATGGCTACACCTTC. Protein: CASSVEGGTNYGYTF.

This clone was seen only once. This chain connects TRBV23-1 to TRBJ2-6, with 11 bases matching TRBD1. TRBV23-1 counts as an open reading frame of uncertain function. J lost 3 bases, V lost 0 bases, and 10 bases had no gene match. The CDR3 has 20 residues. CDR3 sequence reads: CASSQSDRGRGEDGANVLTF. For the CDR3, the DNA is TGCGCCAGCAGTCAATCGGACAGGGGGCGCGGTGAGGATGGGGCCAACGTCCTGACTTTC.

The chain employs TRBV7-9 and TRBJ1-1, with 7 nucleotides matching TRBD1. Germline loops: CDR1 SEHNR, CDR2 FQNEAQ (reference sequence). This CDR3 comprises 15 residues. With 1 base clipped from V and 6 bases from J, the junction kept 8 bases outside the gene matches. In DNA, the CDR3 is TGTGCCAGCAGCTTAGTGGCAGGGGGAAGGGCTGAAGCTTTCTTT. Translating it yields CASSLVAGGRAEAFF. The full variable domain, its missing parts supplied by reference TRBV7-9 and TRBJ1-1, is DTGVSQNPRHKITKRGQNVTFRCDPISEHNRLYWYRQTLGQGPEFLTYFQNEAQLEKSRLLSDRFSAERPKGSFSTLEIQRTEQGDSAMYLCASSLVAGGRAEAFFGQGTRLTVV.

The chain employs TRBV7-9 and TRBJ2-3; possibly TRBD2 for D (6 bases). Trimming shortened V by 8 bases and J by 3 bases, and 15 bases separated the two germline ends. Germline-derived CDR1 and CDR2 are SEHNR and FQNEAQ (reference sequence). The CDR3 extends over 14 amino acids. The CDR3 coding sequence is TGTGCCAGCTCGGAGGGAGTCGGGACAGATACGCAGTATTTT. This encodes CASSEGVGTDTQYF. The whole variable domain, remainder taken from reference TRBV7-9 and TRBJ2-3, is DTGVSQNPRHKITKRGQNVTFRCDPISEHNRLYWYRQTLGQGPEFLTYFQNEAQLEKSRLLSDRFSAERPKGSFSTLEIQRTEQGDSAMYLCASSEGVGTDTQYFGPGTRLTVL.

This sequence joins TRBV27 and TRBJ1-2; 9 nucleotides agree with TRBD1. The CDR3 sequence is 13 residues long. J lost 6 bases, V lost 2 bases, and 1 base had no gene match. Germline V CDR1 and CDR2: MNHEY, SMNVEV (reference sequence). The CDR3 DNA reads TGTGCCAGCAGTTTAAACAGGGGGCATGGCTACACCTTC. The encoded protein is CASSLNRGHGYTF.

The chain employs TRBV19 and TRBJ2-1, with D perhaps matching TRBD2 (6 bases). The germline gives CDR1 LNHDA, CDR2 SQIVND (reference sequence). The ends were cut back, 5 bases at V and 6 bases at J, with 17 bases in the middle. This CDR3 has 15 amino acids. The CDR3 sequence: CASSSRDSFLNEQFF. In nucleotides, the CDR3 is TGTGCCAGTAGTTCCCGGGACTCTTTCCTCAATGAGCAGTTCTTC.

The chain joins TRBV19 to TRBJ2-2; TRBD1 agrees at 9 bases. J lost 7 bases, V lost 7 bases, and 13 bases had no gene match. The CDR3 has 16 residues. Germline CDR1 LNHDA, CDR2 SQIVND (reference sequence). CDR3 nucleotide sequence: TGTGCCAGTAACCCCGGGACAGGGTCGTCAGTCGGGGAGCTGTTTTTT. It is translated as CASNPGTGSSVGELFF.